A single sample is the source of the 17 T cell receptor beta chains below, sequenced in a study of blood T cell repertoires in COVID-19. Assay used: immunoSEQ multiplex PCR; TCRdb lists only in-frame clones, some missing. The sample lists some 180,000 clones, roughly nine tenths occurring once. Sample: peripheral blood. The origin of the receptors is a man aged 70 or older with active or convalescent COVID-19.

Here the CDR3 reads CASSPGQGGSYGYTF. Written as DNA, the CDR3 is TGTGCCAGCAGCCCGGGACAGGGGGGGTCCTATGGCTACACCTTC. The chain has TRBV5-5 and TRBJ1-2; TRBD1 agrees at 11 bases. The CDR3 covers 15 residues. V shed 4 bases and J 4 bases; nucleotides not matched to a gene: 6. CDR1 and CDR2 (germline): SGHKS, YYEKEE (reference sequence).

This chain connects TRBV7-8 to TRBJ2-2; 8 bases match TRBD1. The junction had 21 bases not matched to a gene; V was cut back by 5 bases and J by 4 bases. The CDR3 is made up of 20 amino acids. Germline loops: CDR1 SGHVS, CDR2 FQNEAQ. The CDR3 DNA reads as TGTGCCAGCAGCCCCTATTGGGCAGGGGGCGTGGTGTCCTCCACCGGGGAGCTGTTTTTT. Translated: CASSPYWAGGVVSSTGELFF. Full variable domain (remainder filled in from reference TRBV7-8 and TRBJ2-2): GAGVSQSPRYKVAKRGQDVALRCDPISGHVSLFWYQQALGQGPEFLTYFQNEAQLDKSGLPSDRFFAERPEGSVSTLKIQRTQQEDSAVYLCASSPYWAGGVVSSTGELFFGEGSRLTVL.

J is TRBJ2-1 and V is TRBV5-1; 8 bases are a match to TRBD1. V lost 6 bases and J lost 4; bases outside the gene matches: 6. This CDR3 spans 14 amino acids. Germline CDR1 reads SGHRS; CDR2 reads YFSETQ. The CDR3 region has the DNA TGCGCCAGCAACAAGGACAGGGAATACAATGAGCAGTTCTTC. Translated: CASNKDREYNEQFF.

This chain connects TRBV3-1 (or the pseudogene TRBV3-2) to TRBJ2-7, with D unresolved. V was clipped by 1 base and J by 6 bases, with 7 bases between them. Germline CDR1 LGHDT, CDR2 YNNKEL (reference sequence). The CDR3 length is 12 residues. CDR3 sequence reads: CASSQAGLEQYF. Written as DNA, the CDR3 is TGTGCCAGCAGCCAAGCCGGTCTCGAGCAGTACTTC.

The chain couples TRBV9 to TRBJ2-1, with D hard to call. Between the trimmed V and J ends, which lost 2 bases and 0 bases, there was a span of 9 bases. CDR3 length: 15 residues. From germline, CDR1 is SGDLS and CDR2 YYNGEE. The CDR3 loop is CASSVSGDSYNEQFF. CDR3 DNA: TGTGCCAGCAGCGTCTCGGGTGACTCCTACAATGAGCAGTTCTTC.

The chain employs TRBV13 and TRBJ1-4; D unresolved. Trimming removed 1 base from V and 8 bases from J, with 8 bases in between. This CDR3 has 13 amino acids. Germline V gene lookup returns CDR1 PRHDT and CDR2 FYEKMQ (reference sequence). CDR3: CASSLEEEEKLFF. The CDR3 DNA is TGTGCCAGCAGCTTAGAGGAGGAGGAAAAACTGTTTTTT.

CDR3 sequence (DNA): TGTGCCAGCAGTTACGTGGCAGGGAGGTCCACTGAAGCTTTCTTT. It translates to CASSYVAGRSTEAFF. This sequence joins TRBV6-2 or TRBV6-3 and TRBJ1-1; the D gene is possibly TRBD1 (5 bases). V was shortened by 2 bases and J by 4 bases, with 14 bases between the two germline ends. The CDR3 sequence is 15 residues long. CDR1 is MNHEY, CDR2 SVGEGT, per germline.

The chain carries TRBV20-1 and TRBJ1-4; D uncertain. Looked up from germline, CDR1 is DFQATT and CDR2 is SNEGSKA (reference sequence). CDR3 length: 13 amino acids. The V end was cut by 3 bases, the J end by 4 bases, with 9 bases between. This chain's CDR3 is CSASYYGNEKLFF. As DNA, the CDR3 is TGCAGTGCTAGTTACTATGGTAATGAAAAACTGTTTTTT.

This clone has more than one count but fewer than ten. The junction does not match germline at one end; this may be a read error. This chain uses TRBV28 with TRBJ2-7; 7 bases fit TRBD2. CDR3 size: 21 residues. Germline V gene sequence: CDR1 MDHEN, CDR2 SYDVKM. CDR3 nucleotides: TGTGCCAGCAGTTTGAGCGTTCTCCGCGGGAGAACCCTAAGGAGCTCCTACGAGCAGTGCTTC. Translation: CASSLSVLRGRTLRSSYEQCF.

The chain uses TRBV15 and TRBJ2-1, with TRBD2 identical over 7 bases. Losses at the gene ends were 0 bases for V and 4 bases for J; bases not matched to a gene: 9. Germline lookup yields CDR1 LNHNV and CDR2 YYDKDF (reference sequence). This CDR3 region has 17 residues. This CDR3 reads CATSREAGARSYNEQFF. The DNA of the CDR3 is TGTGCCACCAGCAGAGAGGCGGGAGCGAGAAGTTACAATGAGCAGTTCTTC.

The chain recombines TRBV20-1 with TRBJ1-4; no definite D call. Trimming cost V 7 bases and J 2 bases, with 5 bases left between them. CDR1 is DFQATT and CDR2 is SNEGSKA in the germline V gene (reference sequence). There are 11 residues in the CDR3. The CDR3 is CSGLTNEKLFF. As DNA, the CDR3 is TGCAGTGGACTCACTAATGAAAAACTGTTTTTT.

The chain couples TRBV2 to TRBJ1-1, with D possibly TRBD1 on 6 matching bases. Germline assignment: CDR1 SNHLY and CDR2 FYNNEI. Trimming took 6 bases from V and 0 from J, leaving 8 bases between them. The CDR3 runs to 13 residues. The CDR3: CASRGQMNTEAFF. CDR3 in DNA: TGTGCCAGCAGAGGACAGATGAACACTGAAGCTTTCTTT.

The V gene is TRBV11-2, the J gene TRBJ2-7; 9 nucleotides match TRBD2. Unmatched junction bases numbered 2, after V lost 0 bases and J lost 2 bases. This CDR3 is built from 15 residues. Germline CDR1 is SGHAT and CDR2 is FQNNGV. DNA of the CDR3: TGTGCCAGCAGCTTAGAACGCGGGGGGGCCTACGAGCAGTACTTC. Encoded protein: CASSLERGGAYEQYF.

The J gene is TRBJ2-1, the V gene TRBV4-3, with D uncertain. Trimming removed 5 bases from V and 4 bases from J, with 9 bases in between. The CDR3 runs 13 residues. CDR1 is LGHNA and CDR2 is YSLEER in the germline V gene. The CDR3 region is CASSSTPYNEQFF. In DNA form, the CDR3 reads TGCGCCAGCAGCTCGACTCCTTACAATGAGCAGTTCTTC.

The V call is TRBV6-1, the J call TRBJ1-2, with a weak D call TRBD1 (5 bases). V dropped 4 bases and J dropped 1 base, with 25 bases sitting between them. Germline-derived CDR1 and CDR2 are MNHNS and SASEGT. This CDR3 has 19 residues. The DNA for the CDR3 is TGTGCCAGCAGTGTTCCCGGGGGAAAGACAAGACCTATTAACTATGGCTACACCTTC. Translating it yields CASSVPGGKTRPINYGYTF.

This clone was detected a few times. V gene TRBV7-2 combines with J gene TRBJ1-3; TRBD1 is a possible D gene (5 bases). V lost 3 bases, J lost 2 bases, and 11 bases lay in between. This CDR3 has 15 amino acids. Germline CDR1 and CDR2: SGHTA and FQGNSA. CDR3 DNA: TGTGCCAGCAGCTTTTCGCAGGGTACTGGAAACACCATATATTTT. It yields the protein CASSFSQGTGNTIYF.

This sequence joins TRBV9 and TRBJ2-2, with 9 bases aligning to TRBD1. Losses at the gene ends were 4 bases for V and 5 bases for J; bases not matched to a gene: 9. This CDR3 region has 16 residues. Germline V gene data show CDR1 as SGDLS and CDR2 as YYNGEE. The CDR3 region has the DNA TGTGCCAGCAGCCCTAACTGGGGACAGGGAACCGGGGAGCTGTTTTTT. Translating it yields CASSPNWGQGTGELFF.